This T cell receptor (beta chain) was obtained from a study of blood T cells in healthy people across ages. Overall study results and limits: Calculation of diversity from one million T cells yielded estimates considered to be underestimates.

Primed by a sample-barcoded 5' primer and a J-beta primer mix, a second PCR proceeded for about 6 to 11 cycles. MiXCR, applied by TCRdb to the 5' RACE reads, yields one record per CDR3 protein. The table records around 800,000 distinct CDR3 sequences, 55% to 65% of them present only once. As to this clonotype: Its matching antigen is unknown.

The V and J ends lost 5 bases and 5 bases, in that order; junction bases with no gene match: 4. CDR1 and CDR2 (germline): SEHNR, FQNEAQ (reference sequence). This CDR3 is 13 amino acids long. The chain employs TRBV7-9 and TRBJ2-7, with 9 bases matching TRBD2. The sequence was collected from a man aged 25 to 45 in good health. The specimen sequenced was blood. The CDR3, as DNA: TGTGCCAGCAGCACAGGGACTAGCAACGAGCAGTACTTC. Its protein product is CASSTGTSNEQYF.